This T cell receptor beta chain derives from a study of monozygotic twins with inflammatory bowel disease. This CDR3 spans 14 amino acids. Germline V gene sequence: CDR1 LNHDA, CDR2 SQIVND (reference sequence). TCRdb re-called the 5' RACE reads, yielding one record per CDR3 amino acid sequence without DNA. Its table lists fewer than 400,000 distinct CDR3 sequences. Sample: blood. V gene TRBV19 combines with J gene TRBJ2-1; without DNA, the TCRdb call of TRBD1 cannot be checked. This clonotype was sampled from a human donor with ulcerative colitis or Crohn's disease, or a healthy co-twin of an affected twin (not recorded which). The CDR3 sequence is CASRKGQVPNEQFF.